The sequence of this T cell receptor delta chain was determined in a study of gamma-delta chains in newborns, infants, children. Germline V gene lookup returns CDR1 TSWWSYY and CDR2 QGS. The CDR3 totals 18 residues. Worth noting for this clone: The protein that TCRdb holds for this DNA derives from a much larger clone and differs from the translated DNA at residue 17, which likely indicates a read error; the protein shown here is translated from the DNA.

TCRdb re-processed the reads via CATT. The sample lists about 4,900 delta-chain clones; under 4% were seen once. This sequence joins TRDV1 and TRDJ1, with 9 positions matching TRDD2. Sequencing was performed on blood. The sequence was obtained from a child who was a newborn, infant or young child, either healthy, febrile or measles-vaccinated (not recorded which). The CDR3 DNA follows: TGTGCTCTTGGGGTCCTAAGGCCTTCCTACGGAATGGTGGATAAACTCACCTTT. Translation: CALGVLRPSYGMVDKLTF.